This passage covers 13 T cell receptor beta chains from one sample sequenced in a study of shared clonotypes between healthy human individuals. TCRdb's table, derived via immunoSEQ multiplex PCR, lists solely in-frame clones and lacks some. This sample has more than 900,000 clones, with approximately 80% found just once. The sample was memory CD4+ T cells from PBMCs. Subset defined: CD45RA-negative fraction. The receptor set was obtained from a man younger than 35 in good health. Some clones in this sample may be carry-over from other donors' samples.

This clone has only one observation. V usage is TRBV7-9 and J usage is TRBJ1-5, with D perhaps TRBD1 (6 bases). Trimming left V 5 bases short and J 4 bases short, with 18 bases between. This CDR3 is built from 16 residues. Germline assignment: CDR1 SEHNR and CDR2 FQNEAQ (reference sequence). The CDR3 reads CASSPGGGGLNQPQHF. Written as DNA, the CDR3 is TGTGCCAGCAGCCCCGGGGGTGGGGGGCTAAATCAGCCCCAGCATTTT.

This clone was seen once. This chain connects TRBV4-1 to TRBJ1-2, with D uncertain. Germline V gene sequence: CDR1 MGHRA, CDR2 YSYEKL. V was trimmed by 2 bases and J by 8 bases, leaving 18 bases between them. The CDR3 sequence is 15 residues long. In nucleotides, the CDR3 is TGCGCCAGCAGCCAAACTGAGACCGGACCTGAGGGCTACACCTTC. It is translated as CASSQTETGPEGYTF.

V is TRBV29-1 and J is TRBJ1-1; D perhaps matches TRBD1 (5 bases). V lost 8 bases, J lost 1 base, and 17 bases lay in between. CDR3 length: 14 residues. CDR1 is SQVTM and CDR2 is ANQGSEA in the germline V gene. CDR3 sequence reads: CSLLRAPPNTEAFF. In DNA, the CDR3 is TGCAGCCTTCTCAGGGCGCCACCGAACACTGAAGCTTTCTTT.

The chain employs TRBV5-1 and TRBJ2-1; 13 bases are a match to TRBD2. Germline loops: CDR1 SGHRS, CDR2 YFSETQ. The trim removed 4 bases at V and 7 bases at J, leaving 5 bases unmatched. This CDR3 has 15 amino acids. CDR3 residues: CASSAGTSGTNEQFF. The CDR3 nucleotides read TGCGCCAGCAGCGCCGGGACTAGCGGGACGAATGAGCAGTTCTTC. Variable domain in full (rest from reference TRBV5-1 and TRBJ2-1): KAGVTQTPRYLIKTRGQQVTLSCSPISGHRSVSWYQQTPGQGLQFLFEYFSETQRNKGNFPGRFSGRQFSNSRSEMNVSTLELGDSALYLCASSAGTSGTNEQFFGPGTRLTVL.

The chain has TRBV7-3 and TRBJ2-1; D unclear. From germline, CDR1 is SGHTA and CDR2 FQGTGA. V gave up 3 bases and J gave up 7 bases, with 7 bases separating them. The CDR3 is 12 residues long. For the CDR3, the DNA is TGTGCCAGCAGCTTGGCGGCAAATGAGCAGTTCTTC. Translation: CASSLAANEQFF.

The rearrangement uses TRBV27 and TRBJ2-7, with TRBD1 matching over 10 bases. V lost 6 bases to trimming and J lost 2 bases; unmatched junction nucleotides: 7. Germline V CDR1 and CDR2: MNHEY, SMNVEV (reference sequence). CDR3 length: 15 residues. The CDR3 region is CASRRTGTGAYEQYF. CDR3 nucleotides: TGTGCCAGCAGGCGGACCGGGACAGGGGCCTACGAGCAGTACTTC.

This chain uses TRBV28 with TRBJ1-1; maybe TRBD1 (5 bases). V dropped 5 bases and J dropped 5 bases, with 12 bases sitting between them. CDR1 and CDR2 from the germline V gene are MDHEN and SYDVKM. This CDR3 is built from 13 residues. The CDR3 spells CASSPIRGTEAFF. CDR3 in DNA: TGTGCCAGCAGTCCCATAAGGGGTACTGAAGCTTTCTTT.

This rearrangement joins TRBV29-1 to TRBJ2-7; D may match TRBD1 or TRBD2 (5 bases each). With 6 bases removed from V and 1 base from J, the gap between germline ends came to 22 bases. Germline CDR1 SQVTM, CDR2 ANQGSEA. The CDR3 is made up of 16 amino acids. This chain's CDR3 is CSVIPVGTWGSYEQYF. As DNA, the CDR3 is TGCAGCGTAATACCTGTAGGGACCTGGGGATCCTACGAGCAGTACTTC.

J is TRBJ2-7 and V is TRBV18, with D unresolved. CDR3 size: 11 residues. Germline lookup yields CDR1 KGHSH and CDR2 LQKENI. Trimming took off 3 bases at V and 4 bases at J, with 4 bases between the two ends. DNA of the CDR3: TGTGCCAGCTCACCCAATTACGAGCAGTACTTC. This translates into CASSPNYEQYF.

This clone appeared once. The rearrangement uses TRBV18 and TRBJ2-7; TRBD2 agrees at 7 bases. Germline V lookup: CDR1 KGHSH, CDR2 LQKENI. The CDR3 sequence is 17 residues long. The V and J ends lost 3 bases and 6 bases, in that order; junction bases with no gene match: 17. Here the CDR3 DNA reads TGTGCCAGCTCACCGGGGTATAGGAAGCGGGGCTCTGGCGAGCAGTACTTC. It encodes CASSPGYRKRGSGEQYF.

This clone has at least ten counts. The CDR3: CASSSPGQGIGELFF. CDR3 nucleotide sequence: TGTGCCAGCAGTTCCCCGGGACAGGGGATCGGGGAGCTGTTTTTT. The chain carries TRBV28 and TRBJ2-2; 10 bases align to TRBD1. Losses at the gene ends were 4 bases for V and 7 bases for J; bases not matched to a gene: 6. The germline V gene has CDR1 MDHEN and CDR2 SYDVKM. The CDR3 contains 15 residues.

The CDR3 sequence is CASMTGQGAYEQYF. DNA for the CDR3: TGTGCCAGCATGACCGGCCAGGGCGCCTACGAGCAGTACTTC. The J gene is TRBJ2-7, the V gene TRBV2; the D gene is possibly TRBD1 (5 bases). The CDR3 sequence is 14 residues long. Looked up from germline, CDR1 is SNHLY and CDR2 is FYNNEI. The V gene lost 7 bases and the J gene lost 2 bases, with 15 bases spanning the gap.

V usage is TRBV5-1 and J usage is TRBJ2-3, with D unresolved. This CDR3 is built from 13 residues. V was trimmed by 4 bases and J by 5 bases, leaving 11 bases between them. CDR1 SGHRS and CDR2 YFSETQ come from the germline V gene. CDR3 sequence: CASSPTTLDTQYF. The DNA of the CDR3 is TGCGCCAGCAGCCCGACCACCTTAGATACGCAGTATTTT.